There are a few counts of the clone carrying this TCR beta chain. The antigen remains unidentified. Other nucleotide sequences in the sample specify the same CDR3. This entry belongs to a study of shared clonotypes between healthy human individuals. Deep was the level used in running the assay. TCRdb's table, derived via immunoSEQ multiplex PCR, lists solely in-frame clones and lacks some. The sample records roughly 1 million clones, roughly 74% being singletons. A CD45RA-negative memory subset and a CD45RA+ naive subset were separated from the CD4+ cells. Whole-study findings and limits: For naive CD4 cells, roughly 4.6% of clonotypes were shared across a handful of donors. Despite large depth, sorted-subset datasets appeared incompletely sequenced.

The germline CDR1 and CDR2 sequences are MDHEN and SYDVKM. This CDR3 is 15 amino acids long. Losses at the gene ends were 4 bases for V and 1 base for J; bases not matched to a gene: 6. Sequencing was carried out using memory CD4+ T cells from PBMCs. Subset defined: CD45RA-negative fraction. This sequence originates from a man aged 18 to 29 in good health. Some clones in this sample may be carry-over from other donors' samples. The chain has TRBV28 and TRBJ2-7; TRBD1 matches 8 bases. The CDR3 sequence is CASSSPGTGSYEQYF. The CDR3 DNA follows: TGTGCCAGCAGTTCGCCCGGGACAGGATCCTACGAGCAGTACTTC.